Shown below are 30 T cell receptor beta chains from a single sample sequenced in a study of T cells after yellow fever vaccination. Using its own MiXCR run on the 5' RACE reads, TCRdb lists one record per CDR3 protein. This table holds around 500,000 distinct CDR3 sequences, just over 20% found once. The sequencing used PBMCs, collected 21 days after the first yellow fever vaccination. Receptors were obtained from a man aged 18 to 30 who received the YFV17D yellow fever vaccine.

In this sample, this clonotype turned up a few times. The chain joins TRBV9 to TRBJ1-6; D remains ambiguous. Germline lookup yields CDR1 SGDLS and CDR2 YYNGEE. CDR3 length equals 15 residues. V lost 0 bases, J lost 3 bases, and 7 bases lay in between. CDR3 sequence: CASSVAKSYNSPLHF. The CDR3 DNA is TGTGCCAGCAGCGTAGCAAAGAGCTATAATTCACCCCTCCACTTT.

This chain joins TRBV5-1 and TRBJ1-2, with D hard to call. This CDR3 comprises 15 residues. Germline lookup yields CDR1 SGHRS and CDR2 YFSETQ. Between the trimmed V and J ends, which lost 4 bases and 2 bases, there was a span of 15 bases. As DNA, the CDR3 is TGCGCCAGCAGCCCCGGTCACGGGCAGAACTATGGCTACACCTTC. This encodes CASSPGHGQNYGYTF.

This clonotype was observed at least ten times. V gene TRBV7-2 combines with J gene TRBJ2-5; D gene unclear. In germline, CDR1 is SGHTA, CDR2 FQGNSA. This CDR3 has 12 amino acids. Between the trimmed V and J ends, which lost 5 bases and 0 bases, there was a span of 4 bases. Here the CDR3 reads CASSNYQETQYF. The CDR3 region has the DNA TGTGCCAGCAGCAACTACCAAGAGACCCAGTACTTC.

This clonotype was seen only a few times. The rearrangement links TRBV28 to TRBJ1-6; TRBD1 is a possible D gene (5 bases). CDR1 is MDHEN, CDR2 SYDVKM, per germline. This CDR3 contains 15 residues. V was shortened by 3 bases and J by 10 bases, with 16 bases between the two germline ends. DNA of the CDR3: TGTGCCAGCAGTTTTGGGGGACGGGGTGGGTCACCCCTCCACTTT. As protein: CASSFGGRGGSPLHF.

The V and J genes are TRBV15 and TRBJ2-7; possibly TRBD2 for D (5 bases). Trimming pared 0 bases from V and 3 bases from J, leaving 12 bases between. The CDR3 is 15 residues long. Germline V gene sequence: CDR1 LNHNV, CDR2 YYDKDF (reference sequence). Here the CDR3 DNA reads TGTGCCACCAGCAGAGATCGGGCGGGCCACTACGAGCAGTACTTC. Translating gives CATSRDRAGHYEQYF.

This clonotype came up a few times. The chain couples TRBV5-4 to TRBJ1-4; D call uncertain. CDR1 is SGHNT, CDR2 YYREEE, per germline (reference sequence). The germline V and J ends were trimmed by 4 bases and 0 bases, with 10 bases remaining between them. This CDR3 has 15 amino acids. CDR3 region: CASSLDTATNEKLFF. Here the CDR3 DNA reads TGTGCCAGCAGCCTCGACACGGCAACTAATGAAAAACTGTTTTTT.

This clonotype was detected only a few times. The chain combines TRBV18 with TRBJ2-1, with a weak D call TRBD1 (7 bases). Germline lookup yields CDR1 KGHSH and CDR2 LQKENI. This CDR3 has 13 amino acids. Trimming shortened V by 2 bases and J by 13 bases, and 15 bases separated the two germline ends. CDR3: CASSPVAGGLQFF. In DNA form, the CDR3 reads TGTGCCAGCTCACCAGTAGCAGGGGGGCTCCAGTTCTTC.

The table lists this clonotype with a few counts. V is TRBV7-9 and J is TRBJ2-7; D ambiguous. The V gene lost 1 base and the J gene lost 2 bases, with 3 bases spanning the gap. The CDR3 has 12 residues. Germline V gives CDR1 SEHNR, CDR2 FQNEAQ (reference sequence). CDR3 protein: CASSLGTYEQYV. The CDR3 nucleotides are TGTGCCAGCAGCTTAGGGACCTACGAGCAGTACGTC.

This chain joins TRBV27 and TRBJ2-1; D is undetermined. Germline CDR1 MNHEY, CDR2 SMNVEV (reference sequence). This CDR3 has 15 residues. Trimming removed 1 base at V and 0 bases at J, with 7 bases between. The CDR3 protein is CASSLYSSSYNEQFF. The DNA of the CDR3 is TGTGCCAGCAGTTTATACTCTTCCTCCTACAATGAGCAGTTCTTC.

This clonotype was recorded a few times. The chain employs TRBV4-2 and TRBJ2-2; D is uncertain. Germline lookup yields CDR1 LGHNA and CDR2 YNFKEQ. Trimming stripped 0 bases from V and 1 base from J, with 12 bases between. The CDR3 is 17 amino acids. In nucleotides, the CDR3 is TGTGCCAGCAGCCAAGATGCCTCTAGGCTGAACACCGGGGAGCTGTTTTTT. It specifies CASSQDASRLNTGELFF.

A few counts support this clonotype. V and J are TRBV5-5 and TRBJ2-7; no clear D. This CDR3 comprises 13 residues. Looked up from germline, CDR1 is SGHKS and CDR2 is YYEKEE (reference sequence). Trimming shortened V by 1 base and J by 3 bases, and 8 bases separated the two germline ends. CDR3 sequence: CASSLRDNYEQYV. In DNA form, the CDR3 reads TGTGCCAGCAGCTTGAGGGATAACTACGAGCAGTACGTC.

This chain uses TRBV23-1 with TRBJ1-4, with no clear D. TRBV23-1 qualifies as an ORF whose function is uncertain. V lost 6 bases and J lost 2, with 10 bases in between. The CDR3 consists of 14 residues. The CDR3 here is CASSPTVTNEKLFF. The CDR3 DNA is TGCGCCAGCAGCCCAACCGTTACTAATGAAAAACTGTTTTTT.

The CDR3 DNA reads TGTGCCAGCACCCACGGGGCGGGTGGACAGCCCCAGCATTTT. Its protein product is CASTHGAGGQPQHF. The chain employs TRBV5-6 and TRBJ1-5; D possibly corresponds to TRBD1 (5 bases). This CDR3 region has 14 residues. Trimming pared 6 bases from V and 7 bases from J, leaving 17 bases between. Germline V gene lookup returns CDR1 SGHDT and CDR2 YYEEEE. Full variable domain (missing parts from reference TRBV5-6 and TRBJ1-5): DAGVTQSPTHLIKTRGQQVTLRCSPKSGHDTVSWYQQALGQGPQFIFQYYEEEERQRGNFPDRFSGHQFPNYSSELNVNALLLGDSALYLCASTHGAGGQPQHFGDGTRLSIL.

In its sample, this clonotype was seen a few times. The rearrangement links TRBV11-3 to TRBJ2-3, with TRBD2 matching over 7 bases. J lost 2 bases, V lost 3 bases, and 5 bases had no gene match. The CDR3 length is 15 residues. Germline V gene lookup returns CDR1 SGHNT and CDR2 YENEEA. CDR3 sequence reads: CASSLGGGTTDTQYF. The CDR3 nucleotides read TGTGCCAGCAGCTTGGGGGGGGGAACCACAGATACGCAGTATTTT.

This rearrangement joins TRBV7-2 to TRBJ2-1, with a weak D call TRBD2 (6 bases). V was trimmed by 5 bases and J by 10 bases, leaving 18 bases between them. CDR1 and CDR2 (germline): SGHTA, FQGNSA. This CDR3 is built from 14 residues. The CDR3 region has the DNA TGTGCCAGCAGCCGCTCCGGGACTGAGGGGGAGCAGTTCTTC. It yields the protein CASSRSGTEGEQFF. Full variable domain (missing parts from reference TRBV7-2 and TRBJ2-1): GAGVSQSPSNKVTEKGKDVELRCDPISGHTALYWYRQSLGQGLEFLIYFQGNSAPDKSGLPSDRFSAERTGGSVSTLTIQRTQQEDSAVYLCASSRSGTEGEQFFGPGTRLTVL.

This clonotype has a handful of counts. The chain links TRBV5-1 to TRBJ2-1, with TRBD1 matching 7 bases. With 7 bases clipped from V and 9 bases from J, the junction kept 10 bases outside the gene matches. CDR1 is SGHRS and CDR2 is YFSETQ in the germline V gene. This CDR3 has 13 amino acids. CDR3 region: CASGRQGESEQFF. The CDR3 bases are TGCGCCAGCGGGCGCCAGGGGGAGAGTGAGCAGTTCTTC.

The CDR3 is CASGKDSNQPQHF. The CDR3 DNA follows: TGTGCCAGCGGGAAGGATAGCAATCAGCCCCAGCATTTT. This chain links TRBV6-1 with TRBJ1-5; D remains ambiguous. This CDR3 is 13 amino acids long. The ends were cut back, 8 bases at V and 0 bases at J, with 8 bases in the middle. Germline loops: CDR1 MNHNS, CDR2 SASEGT.

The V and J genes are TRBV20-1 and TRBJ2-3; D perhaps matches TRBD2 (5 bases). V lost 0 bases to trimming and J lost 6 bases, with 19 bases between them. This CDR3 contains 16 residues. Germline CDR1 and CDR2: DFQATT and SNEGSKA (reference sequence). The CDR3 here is CSARDMAGGSGDTQYF. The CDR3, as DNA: TGCAGTGCTAGAGATATGGCCGGCGGGTCTGGCGATACGCAGTATTTT.

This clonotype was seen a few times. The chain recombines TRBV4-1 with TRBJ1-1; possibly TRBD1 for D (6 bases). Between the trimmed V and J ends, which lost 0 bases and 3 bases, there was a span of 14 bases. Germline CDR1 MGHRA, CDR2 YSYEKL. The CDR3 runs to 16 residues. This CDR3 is CASSQDAGEGDTEAFF. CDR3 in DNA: TGCGCCAGCAGCCAAGATGCAGGGGAGGGGGACACTGAAGCTTTCTTT.

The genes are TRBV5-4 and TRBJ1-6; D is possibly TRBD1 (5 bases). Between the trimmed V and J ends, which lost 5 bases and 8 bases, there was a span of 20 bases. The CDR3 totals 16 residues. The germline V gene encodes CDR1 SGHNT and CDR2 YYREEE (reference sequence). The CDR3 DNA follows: TGTGCCAGCAGGCGGGACGGCCTGTCTAAAGATTCACCCCTCCACTTT. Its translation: CASRRDGLSKDSPLHF.

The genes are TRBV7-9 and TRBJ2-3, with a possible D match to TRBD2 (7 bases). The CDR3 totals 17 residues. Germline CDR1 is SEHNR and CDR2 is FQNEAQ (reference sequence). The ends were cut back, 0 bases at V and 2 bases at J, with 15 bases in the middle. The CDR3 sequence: CASSLAVAGAPTDTQYF. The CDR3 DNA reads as TGTGCCAGCAGCTTAGCGGTGGCGGGGGCGCCCACAGATACGCAGTATTTT.

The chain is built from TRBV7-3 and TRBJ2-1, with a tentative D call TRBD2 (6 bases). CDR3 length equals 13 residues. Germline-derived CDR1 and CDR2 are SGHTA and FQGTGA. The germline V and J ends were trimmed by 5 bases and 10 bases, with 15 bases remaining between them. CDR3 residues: CASSGGNRGEQFF. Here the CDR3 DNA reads TGTGCCAGCAGCGGAGGCAACCGGGGGGAGCAGTTCTTC.

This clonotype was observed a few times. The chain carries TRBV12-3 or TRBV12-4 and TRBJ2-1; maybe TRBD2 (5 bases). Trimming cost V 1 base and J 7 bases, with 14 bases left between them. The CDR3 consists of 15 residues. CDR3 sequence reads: CASSLELASRNEQFF. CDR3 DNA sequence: TGTGCCAGCAGTTTAGAGCTAGCCTCCCGTAATGAGCAGTTCTTC.

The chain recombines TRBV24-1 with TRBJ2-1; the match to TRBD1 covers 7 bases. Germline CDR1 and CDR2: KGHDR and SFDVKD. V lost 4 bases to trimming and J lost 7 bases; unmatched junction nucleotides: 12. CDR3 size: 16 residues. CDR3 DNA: TGTGCCACCAGTGAATCGGACAGGAGCGGCACGAATGAGCAGTTCTTC. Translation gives CATSESDRSGTNEQFF.

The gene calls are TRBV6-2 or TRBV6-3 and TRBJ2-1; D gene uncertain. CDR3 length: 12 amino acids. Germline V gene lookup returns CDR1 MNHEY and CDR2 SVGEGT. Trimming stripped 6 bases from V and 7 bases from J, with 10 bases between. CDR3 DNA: TGTGCCAGCAGCCCCGAGTTGAATGAGCAGTTCTTC. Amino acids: CASSPELNEQFF.

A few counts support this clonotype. The chain's CDR3 is CASSADNTGELFF. CDR3 DNA: TGCGCCAGCAGCGCAGACAACACCGGGGAGCTGTTTTTT. This rearrangement joins TRBV5-1 to TRBJ2-2; D is ambiguous. Germline-derived CDR1 and CDR2 are SGHRS and YFSETQ. Trimming removed 4 bases from V and 2 bases from J, with 6 bases in between. This CDR3 comprises 13 residues.

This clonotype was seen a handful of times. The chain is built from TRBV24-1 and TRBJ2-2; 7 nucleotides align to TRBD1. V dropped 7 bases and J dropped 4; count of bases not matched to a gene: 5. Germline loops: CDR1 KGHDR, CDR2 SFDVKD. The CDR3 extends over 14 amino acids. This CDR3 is CATSTGQPTGELFF. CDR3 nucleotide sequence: TGTGCCACCAGCACGGGACAGCCCACCGGGGAGCTGTTTTTT.

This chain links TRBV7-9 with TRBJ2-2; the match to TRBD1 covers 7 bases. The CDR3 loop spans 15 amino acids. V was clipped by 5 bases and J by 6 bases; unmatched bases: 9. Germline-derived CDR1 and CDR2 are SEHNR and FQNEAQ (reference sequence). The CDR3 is CASSRIQGLAGELFF. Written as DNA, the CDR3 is TGTGCCAGCAGCCGAATACAGGGGCTGGCCGGGGAGCTGTTTTTT.

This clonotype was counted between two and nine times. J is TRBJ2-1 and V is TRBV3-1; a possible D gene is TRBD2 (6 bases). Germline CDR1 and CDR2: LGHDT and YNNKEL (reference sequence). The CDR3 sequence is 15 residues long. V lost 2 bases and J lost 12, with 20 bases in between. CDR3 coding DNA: TGTGCCAGCAGCCAACAGCACCGATCTAGCGAAGCGCAGTTCTTC. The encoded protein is CASSQQHRSSEAQFF.

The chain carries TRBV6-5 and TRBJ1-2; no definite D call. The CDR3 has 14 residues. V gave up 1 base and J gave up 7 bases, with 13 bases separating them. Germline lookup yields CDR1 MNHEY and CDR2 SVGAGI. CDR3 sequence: CASSYLWVPGGYTF. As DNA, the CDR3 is TGTGCCAGCAGTTACTTGTGGGTCCCAGGTGGCTACACCTTC.